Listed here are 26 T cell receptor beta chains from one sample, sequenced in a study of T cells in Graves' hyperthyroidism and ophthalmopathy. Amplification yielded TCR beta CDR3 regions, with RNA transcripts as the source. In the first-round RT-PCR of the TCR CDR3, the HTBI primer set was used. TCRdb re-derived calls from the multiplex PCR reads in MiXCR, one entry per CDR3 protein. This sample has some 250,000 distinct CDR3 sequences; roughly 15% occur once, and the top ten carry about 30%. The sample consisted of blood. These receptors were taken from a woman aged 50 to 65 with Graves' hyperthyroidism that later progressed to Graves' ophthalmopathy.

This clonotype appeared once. CDR3 amino acids: CASKLAPGPSYEQYF. The CDR3 nucleotides read TGCGCCAGCAAATTGGCCCCAGGGCCCTCCTACGAGCAGTACTTC. The rearrangement joins TRBV5-1 to TRBJ2-7; tentatively, D is TRBD1 (5 bases). V was clipped by 6 bases and J by 0 bases, with 16 bases between them. In germline, CDR1 is SGHRS, CDR2 YFSETQ. There are 15 residues in the CDR3.

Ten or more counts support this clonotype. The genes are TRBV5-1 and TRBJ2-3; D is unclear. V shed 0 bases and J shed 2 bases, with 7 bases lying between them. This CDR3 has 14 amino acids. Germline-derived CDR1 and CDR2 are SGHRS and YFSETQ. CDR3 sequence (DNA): TGCGCCAGCAGCTTGGACGGAGACACAGATACGCAGTATTTT. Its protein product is CASSLDGDTDTQYF.

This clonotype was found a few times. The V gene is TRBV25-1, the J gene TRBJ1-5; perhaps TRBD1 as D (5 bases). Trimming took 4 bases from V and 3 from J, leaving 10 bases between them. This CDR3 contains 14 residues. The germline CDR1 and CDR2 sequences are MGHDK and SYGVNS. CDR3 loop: CASSAGQLNQPQHF. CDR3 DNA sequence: TGTGCCAGCAGTGCCGGACAACTCAATCAGCCCCAGCATTTT.

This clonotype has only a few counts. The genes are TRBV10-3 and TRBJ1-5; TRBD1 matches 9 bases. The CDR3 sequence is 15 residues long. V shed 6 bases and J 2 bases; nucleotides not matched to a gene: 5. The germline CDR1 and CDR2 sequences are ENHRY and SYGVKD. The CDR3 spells CAISPGQGGNQPQHF. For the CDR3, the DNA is TGTGCCATCAGCCCGGGACAGGGTGGCAATCAGCCCCAGCATTTT.

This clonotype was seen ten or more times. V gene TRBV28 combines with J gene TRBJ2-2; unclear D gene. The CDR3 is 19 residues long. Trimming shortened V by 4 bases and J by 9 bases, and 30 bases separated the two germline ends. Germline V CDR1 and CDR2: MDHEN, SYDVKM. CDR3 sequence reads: CASSSPLPTRSGSYRELFF. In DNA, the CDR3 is TGTGCCAGCAGTTCACCTCTACCGACACGGTCGGGTTCCTACCGGGAGCTGTTTTTT.

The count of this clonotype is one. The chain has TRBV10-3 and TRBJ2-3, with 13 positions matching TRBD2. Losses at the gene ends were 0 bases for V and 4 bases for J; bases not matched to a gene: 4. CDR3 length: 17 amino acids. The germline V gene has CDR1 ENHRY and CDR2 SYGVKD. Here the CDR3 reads CAISESKGLAGADTQYF. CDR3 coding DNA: TGTGCCATCAGTGAGTCGAAAGGACTAGCGGGGGCAGATACGCAGTATTTT.

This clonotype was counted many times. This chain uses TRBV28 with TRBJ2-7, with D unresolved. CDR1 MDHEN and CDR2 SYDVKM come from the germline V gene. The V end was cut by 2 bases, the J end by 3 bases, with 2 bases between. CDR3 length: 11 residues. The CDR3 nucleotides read TGTGCCAGCAGTTTACACTACGAGCAGTACTTC. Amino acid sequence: CASSLHYEQYF.

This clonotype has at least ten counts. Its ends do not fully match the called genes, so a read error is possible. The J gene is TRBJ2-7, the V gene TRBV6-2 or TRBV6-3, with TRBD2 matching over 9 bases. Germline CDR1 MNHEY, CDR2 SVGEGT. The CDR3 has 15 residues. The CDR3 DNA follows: TGCGCCAGCAGCTTGCTGGCGGGAGGGCCTTACGAGCAGTACTTC. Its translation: CASSLLAGGPYEQYF.

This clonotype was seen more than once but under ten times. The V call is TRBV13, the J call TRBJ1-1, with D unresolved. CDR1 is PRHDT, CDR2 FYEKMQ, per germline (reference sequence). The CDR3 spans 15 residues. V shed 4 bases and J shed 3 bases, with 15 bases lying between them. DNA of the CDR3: TGTGCCAGCAGCTCGAGAGGGCCCTGGCACACTGAAGCTTTCTTT. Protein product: CASSSRGPWHTEAFF.

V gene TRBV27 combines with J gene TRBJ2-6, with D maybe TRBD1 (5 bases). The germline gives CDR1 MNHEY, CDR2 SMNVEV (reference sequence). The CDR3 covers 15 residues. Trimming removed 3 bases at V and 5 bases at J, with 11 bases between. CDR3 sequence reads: CASSFGQGWANVLTF. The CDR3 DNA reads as TGTGCCAGCAGTTTCGGTCAGGGATGGGCCAACGTCCTGACTTTC.

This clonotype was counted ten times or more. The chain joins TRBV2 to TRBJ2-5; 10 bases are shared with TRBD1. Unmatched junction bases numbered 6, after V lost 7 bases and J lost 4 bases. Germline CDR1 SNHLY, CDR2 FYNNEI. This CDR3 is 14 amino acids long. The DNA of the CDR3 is TGTGCCAGCAAGCGACAGGGGGCCGGAGAGACCCAGTACTTC. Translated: CASKRQGAGETQYF.

CDR3 sequence: CASSQTKGAYEQYF. The CDR3 DNA is TGCGCCAGCAGCCAGACCAAAGGAGCCTACGAGCAGTACTTC. V is TRBV4-1 and J is TRBJ2-7; no definite D call. V shed 3 bases and J shed 2 bases, with 11 bases lying between them. This CDR3 is 14 amino acids long. Looked up from germline, CDR1 is MGHRA and CDR2 is YSYEKL.

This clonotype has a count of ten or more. CDR3 DNA: TGTGCCAGCATGGCAGGGGAAAATGAAAAACTGTTTTTT. Translated, it gives CASMAGENEKLFF. The chain couples TRBV28 to TRBJ1-4, with D perhaps TRBD1 (6 bases). The CDR3 has 13 amino acids. V was pared by 7 bases and J by 5 bases, with 11 bases between. The germline gives CDR1 MDHEN, CDR2 SYDVKM.

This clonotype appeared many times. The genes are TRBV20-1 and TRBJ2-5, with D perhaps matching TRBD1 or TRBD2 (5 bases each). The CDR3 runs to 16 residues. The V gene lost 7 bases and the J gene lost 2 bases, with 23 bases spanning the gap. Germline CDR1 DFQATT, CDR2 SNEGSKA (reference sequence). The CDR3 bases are TGCAGTGTAACTTCTTGGGGGACCCGGAGTCAAGAGACCCAGTACTTC. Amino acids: CSVTSWGTRSQETQYF.

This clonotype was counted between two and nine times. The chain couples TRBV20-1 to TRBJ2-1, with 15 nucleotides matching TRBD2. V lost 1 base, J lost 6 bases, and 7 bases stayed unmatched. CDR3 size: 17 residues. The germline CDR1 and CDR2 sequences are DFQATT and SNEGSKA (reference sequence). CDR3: CSARGTSGRGRANEQFF. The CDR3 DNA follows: TGCAGTGCTAGAGGGACTAGCGGGAGGGGACGGGCCAATGAGCAGTTCTTC.

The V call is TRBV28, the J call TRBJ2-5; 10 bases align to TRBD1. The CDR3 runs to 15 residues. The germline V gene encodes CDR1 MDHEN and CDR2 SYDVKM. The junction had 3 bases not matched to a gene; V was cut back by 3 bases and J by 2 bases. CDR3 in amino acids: CASSFPGQGQETQYF. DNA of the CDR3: TGTGCCAGCAGTTTTCCGGGACAGGGGCAAGAGACCCAGTACTTC. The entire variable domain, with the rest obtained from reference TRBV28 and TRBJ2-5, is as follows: DVKVTQSSRYLVKRTGEKVFLECVQDMDHENMFWYRQDPGLGLRLIYFSYDVKMKEKGDIPEGYSVSREKKERFSLILESASTNQTSMYLCASSFPGQGQETQYFGPGTRLLVL.

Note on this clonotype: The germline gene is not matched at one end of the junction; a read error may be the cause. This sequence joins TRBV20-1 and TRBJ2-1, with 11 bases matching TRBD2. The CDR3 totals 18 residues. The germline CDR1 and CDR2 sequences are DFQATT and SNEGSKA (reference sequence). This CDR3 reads CRARALAGGFLSLNEQFF. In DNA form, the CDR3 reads TGCAGAGCTAGAGCCCTAGCGGGAGGATTTCTTAGTCTCAATGAGCAGTTCTTC.

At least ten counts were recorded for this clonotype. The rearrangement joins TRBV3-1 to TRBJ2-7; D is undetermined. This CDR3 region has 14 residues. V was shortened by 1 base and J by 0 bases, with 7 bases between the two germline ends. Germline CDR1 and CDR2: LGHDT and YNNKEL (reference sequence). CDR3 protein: CASSQVYSSYEQYF. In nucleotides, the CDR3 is TGTGCCAGCAGCCAAGTTTACAGCTCCTACGAGCAGTACTTC.

This chain's CDR3 is CATSRPPYGQGFHEQYF. The CDR3 nucleotides are TGTGCCACCAGCAGACCACCCTATGGACAGGGGTTCCACGAGCAGTACTTC. This sequence joins TRBV15 and TRBJ2-7, with 9 bases aligning to TRBD1. The junction had 13 bases not matched to a gene; V was cut back by 2 bases and J by 5 bases. The CDR3 totals 17 residues. Germline CDR1 is LNHNV and CDR2 is YYDKDF (reference sequence). The full variable domain, rest sourced from reference TRBV15 and TRBJ2-7, is DAMVIQNPRYQVTQFGKPVTLSCSQTLNHNVMYWYQQKSSQAPKLLFHYYDKDFNNEADTPDNFQSRRPNTSFCFLDIRSPGLGDTAMYLCATSRPPYGQGFHEQYFGPGTRLTVT.

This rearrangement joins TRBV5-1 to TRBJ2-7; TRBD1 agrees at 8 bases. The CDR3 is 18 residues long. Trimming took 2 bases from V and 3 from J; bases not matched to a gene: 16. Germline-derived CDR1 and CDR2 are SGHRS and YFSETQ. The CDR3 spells CASSFRPLNRDRNYEQYF. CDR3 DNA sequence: TGCGCCAGCAGCTTCCGGCCCCTTAACCGGGACAGGAACTACGAGCAGTACTTC. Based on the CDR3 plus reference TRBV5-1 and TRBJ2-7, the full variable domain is KAGVTQTPRYLIKTRGQQVTLSCSPISGHRSVSWYQQTPGQGLQFLFEYFSETQRNKGNFPGRFSGRQFSNSRSEMNVSTLELGDSALYLCASSFRPLNRDRNYEQYFGPGTRLTVT.

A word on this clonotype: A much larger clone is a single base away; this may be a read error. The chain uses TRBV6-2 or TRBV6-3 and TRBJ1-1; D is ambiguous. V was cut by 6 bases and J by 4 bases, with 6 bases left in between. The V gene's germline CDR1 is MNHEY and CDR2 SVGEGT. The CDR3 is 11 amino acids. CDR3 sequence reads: CASSESTEAFF. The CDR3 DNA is TGTGCCAGCAGCGAGAGCACTGAAGCTTTCTTT.

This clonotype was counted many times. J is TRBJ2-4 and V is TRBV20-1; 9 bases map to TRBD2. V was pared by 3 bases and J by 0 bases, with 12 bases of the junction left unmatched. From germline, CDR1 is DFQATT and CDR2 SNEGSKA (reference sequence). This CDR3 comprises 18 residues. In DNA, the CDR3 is TGCAGTGCTAGGCCAGTAGCGGGAGAGAAGCTAGCCAAAAACATTCAGTACTTC. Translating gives CSARPVAGEKLAKNIQYF.

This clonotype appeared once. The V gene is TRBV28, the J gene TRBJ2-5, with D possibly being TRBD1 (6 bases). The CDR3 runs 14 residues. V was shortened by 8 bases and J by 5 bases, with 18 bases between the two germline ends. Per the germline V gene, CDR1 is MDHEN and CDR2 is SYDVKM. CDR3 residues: CASVRSGVGETQYF. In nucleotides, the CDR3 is TGTGCCAGCGTCAGGTCAGGGGTAGGGGAGACCCAGTACTTC.

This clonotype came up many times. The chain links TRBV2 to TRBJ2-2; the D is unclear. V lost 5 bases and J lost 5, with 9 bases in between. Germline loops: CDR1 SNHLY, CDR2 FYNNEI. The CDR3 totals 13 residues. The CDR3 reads CASSILGTGELFF. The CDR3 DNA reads TGTGCCAGCAGTATCCTGGGGACCGGGGAGCTGTTTTTT.

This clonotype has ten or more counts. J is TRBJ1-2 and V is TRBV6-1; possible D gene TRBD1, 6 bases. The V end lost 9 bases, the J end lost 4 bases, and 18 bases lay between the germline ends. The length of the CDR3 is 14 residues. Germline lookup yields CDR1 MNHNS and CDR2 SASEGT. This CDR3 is CASKQGALSYGYTF. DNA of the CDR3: TGTGCCAGTAAACAGGGAGCCCTCTCCTATGGCTACACCTTC.

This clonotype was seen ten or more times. The CDR3 reads CASSLGGRVNPYTF. DNA of the CDR3: TGCGCCAGCAGCTTGGGGGGCAGGGTAAATCCCTACACCTTC. This chain links TRBV5-1 with TRBJ1-2; D possibly corresponds to TRBD1 (5 bases). Trimming took 0 bases from V and 10 from J, leaving 16 bases between them. There are 14 residues in the CDR3. Looked up from germline, CDR1 is SGHRS and CDR2 is YFSETQ.